A single T cell receptor (beta chain) is shown here with its context. The entry originates in a study of blood T cell repertoires in COVID-19. Study overall: PBMCs, B-cell-depleted T cells, or T cells provided the cDNA or gDNA that made up the material.

Original methodology: Quantification of nucleated cells was approximated via reference gene primer amplification. TCRdb's table, derived via immunoSEQ multiplex PCR, lists solely in-frame clones and lacks some. The DNA was the basis for D and trimming; V, J and clone size are from that table. This table has about 210,000 clones, roughly 85% appearing once. Seattle patients were enrolled while actively infected and followed longitudinally. This CDR3 comprises 16 residues. The V gene's germline CDR1 is MDHEN and CDR2 SYDVKM. Trimming cost V 6 bases and J 5 bases, with 23 bases left between them. This rearrangement joins TRBV28 to TRBJ2-7; D perhaps matches TRBD1 (6 bases). The sample consisted of peripheral blood. The source is a middle-aged man with COVID-19, enrolled during active disease. The CDR3 DNA reads TGTGCCAGCAGCGAACACGGGTTCGGCAGGGGCCACGAGCAGTACTTC. Its translation: CASSEHGFGRGHEQYF.